What follows are 18 T cell receptor beta chains derived from one specimen sequenced in a study of radiation and T cells in renal cell carcinoma. The data were produced by immunoSEQ multiplex PCR, yet TCRdb's version contains in-frame clones alone and is incomplete. Here the sample spans about 140,000 clones, around 88% being singletons. Time point indicated: blood 4 weeks post-SBRT, at nephrectomy. Treatment noted: 15 Gy SBRT to primary tumor, nephrectomy 4 weeks later. This sample comprised blood, obtained from a patient whose treatment included radiotherapy and nephrectomy. The receptors originated from a woman in her 50s with renal cell carcinoma.

The rearrangement joins TRBV10-2 to TRBJ1-2; TRBD1 is a possible D gene (5 bases). The V end was cut by 5 bases, the J end by 2 bases, with 9 bases between. The CDR3 contains 13 residues. CDR1 WSHSY and CDR2 SAAADI come from the germline V gene. CDR3 DNA sequence: TGCGCCAGCAGTCTGGGGACGAACTATGGCTACACCTTC. This encodes CASSLGTNYGYTF.

This clone was picked up a small number of times. The J gene is TRBJ1-1, the V gene TRBV10-3; 8 positions match TRBD1. J gave up 6 bases and V 6 bases, and 9 bases lay outside the gene matches. From germline, CDR1 is ENHRY and CDR2 SYGVKD. The length of the CDR3 is 14 residues. CDR3: CAIRGQDSFSEAFF. CDR3 DNA: TGTGCCATCAGGGGACAGGATAGTTTCTCTGAAGCTTTCTTT.

This chain joins TRBV2 and TRBJ2-3, with a possible D match to TRBD1 (6 bases). The CDR3 contains 12 residues. Germline V CDR1 and CDR2: SNHLY, FYNNEI. Trimming stripped 6 bases from V and 5 bases from J, with 9 bases between. The DNA of the CDR3 is TGTGCCAGCAGCAGGGGAAGAGATACGCAGTATTTT. Translated: CASSRGRDTQYF.

Notes on this clone: The sample contains more than one DNA sequence encoding this CDR3. V usage is TRBV25-1 and J usage is TRBJ2-7, with 10 bases matching TRBD1. The CDR3 is 14 amino acids. CDR1 is MGHDK, CDR2 SYGVNS, per germline. The V and J ends lost 3 bases and 4 bases, in that order; junction bases with no gene match: 3. CDR3 sequence reads: CASSDRTGGYEQYF. DNA of the CDR3: TGTGCCAGCAGTGACAGGACAGGGGGGTACGAGCAGTACTTC.

The V and J genes are TRBV21-1 and TRBJ2-3; the table's D call of TRBD2 was not tested on the DNA. TRBV21-1 represents a pseudogene. This CDR3 has 20 amino acids. DNA of the CDR3: TGTGCCAGCAGAAACAGATTCCGGGCCTTGGGGAGCCGGAGCACAGATACGCAGTATTTT. This translates into CASRNRFRALGSRSTDTQYF.

The rearrangement links TRBV18 to TRBJ2-5; D unresolved. Trimming cost V 3 bases and J 1 base, with 6 bases left between them. The CDR3 loop spans 13 amino acids. Germline assignment: CDR1 KGHSH and CDR2 LQKENI. The CDR3 here is CASSPARQETQYF. In DNA form, the CDR3 reads TGTGCCAGCTCACCTGCTCGCCAAGAGACCCAGTACTTC.

CDR3 nucleotides: TGTGCCAGCAGCTTAGAAGTTAACTATGGCTACACCTTC. It translates to CASSLEVNYGYTF. The rearrangement joins TRBV7-2 to TRBJ1-2; no definite D call. The CDR3 covers 13 residues. Germline-derived CDR1 and CDR2 are SGHTA and FQGNSA. V lost 1 base and J lost 1, with 4 bases in between.

V gene TRBV4-3 combines with J gene TRBJ1-2; TRBD1 matches at 8 bases. This CDR3 region has 15 residues. Germline V gives CDR1 LGHNA, CDR2 YSLEER. V lost 2 bases to trimming and J lost 8 bases; unmatched junction nucleotides: 10. This CDR3 reads CASSQYAGGEVGYTF. The CDR3 DNA sequence: TGCGCCAGCAGCCAATACGCAGGGGGCGAGGTGGGCTACACCTTC.

This rearrangement joins TRBV27 to TRBJ1-5; TRBD1 is a possible D gene (5 bases). With 5 bases removed from V and 1 base from J, the gap between germline ends came to 18 bases. This CDR3 has 17 amino acids. Germline loops: CDR1 MNHEY, CDR2 SMNVEV (reference sequence). The CDR3 sequence: CASSPTGWGRSNQPQHF. CDR3 nucleotides: TGTGCCAGCAGTCCCACGGGGTGGGGGAGAAGCAATCAGCCCCAGCATTTT.

The CDR3 here is CASSDRGPYEQYF. The CDR3 nucleotides read TGTGCCAGCAGTGACAGGGGGCCCTACGAGCAGTACTTC. This chain connects TRBV2 to TRBJ2-7; 8 nucleotides align to TRBD1. CDR3 length equals 13 residues. Germline CDR1 SNHLY, CDR2 FYNNEI. J lost 2 bases, V lost 3 bases, and 0 bases had no gene match.

The V call is TRBV7-2, the J call TRBJ2-7; 11 nucleotides agree with TRBD2. The length of the CDR3 is 17 residues. Germline CDR1 SGHTA, CDR2 FQGNSA. V gave up 2 bases and J gave up 0 bases; unmatched junction bases: 6. CDR3 residues: CASSLPGLADSSYEQYF. The CDR3 DNA reads as TGTGCCAGCAGCTTACCGGGACTAGCGGATAGCTCCTACGAGCAGTACTTC.

The V gene is TRBV27, the J gene TRBJ2-1; perhaps D is TRBD1 or TRBD2 (5 bases each). Trimming shortened V by 9 bases and J by 0 bases, and 12 bases separated the two germline ends. The CDR3 sequence is 14 residues long. The germline gives CDR1 MNHEY, CDR2 SMNVEV (reference sequence). The CDR3 region has the DNA TGTGCCAGTGGGAGACAGAGCTCCTACAATGAGCAGTTCTTC. This translates into CASGRQSSYNEQFF.

The chain employs TRBV2 and TRBJ1-4, with D unclear. The germline V gene has CDR1 SNHLY and CDR2 FYNNEI. The CDR3 is made up of 13 amino acids. Trimming pared 6 bases from V and 17 bases from J, leaving 22 bases between. The CDR3 DNA reads as TGTGCCAGCAGCCCGGAGGGAGTAAAGAAGGGATTTTTT. Its protein is CASSPEGVKKGFF.

The chain combines TRBV9 with TRBJ2-7; D is possibly TRBD2 (6 bases). CDR3 length: 12 amino acids. CDR1 is SGDLS and CDR2 is YYNGEE in the germline V gene. V shed 5 bases and J shed 6 bases, with 12 bases lying between them. The DNA of the CDR3 is TGTGCCAGCAGGGGGGACTCCGCCGAGCAGTACTTC. Its protein product is CASRGDSAEQYF. The whole variable domain, filled in from reference TRBV9 and TRBJ2-7, reads DSGVTQTPKHLITATGQRVTLRCSPRSGDLSVYWYQQSLDQGLQFLIQYYNGEERAKGNILERFSAQQFPDLHSELNLSSLELGDSALYFCASRGDSAEQYFGPGTRLTVT.

This clone was counted a single time. The chain carries TRBV7-5 and TRBJ2-7; the table's D gene call, TRBD2, was not cross checked with the DNA. TRBV7-5 is an annotated pseudogene. The CDR3 is made up of 16 amino acids. The CDR3 loop is CARSLGRGAGNYEQYF. In DNA, the CDR3 is TGTGCCAGAAGCTTGGGGAGGGGAGCGGGAAACTACGAGCAGTACTTC.

The chain employs TRBV29-1 and TRBJ2-7, with D perhaps given as TRBD1 or TRBD2 (6 bases each). Germline values: CDR1 SQVTM, CDR2 ANQGSEA. V lost 8 bases to trimming and J lost 1 base, with 12 bases between them. The CDR3 is 12 amino acids. Written as DNA, the CDR3 is TGCAGCAAGGGGGGAGAATCCTACGAGCAGTACTTC. Its protein product is CSKGGESYEQYF.

The chain joins TRBV20-1 to TRBJ2-3, with TRBD2 as a possible D gene (5 bases). The germline CDR1 and CDR2 sequences are DFQATT and SNEGSKA (reference sequence). CDR3 length equals 11 residues. The CDR3 is CSSGDTDTQYF. The CDR3, as DNA: TGCAGCAGCGGCGACACAGATACGCAGTATTTT.

The V and J genes are TRBV4-2 and TRBJ1-2; TRBD1 aligns across 7 bases. Looked up from germline, CDR1 is LGHNA and CDR2 is YNFKEQ. The CDR3 contains 15 residues. Unmatched junction bases numbered 5, after V lost 0 bases and J lost 4 bases. CDR3 nucleotide sequence: TGTGCCAGCAGCCAAGATCCTTCAGGGGGCTATGGCTACACCTTC. Translating it yields CASSQDPSGGYGYTF.